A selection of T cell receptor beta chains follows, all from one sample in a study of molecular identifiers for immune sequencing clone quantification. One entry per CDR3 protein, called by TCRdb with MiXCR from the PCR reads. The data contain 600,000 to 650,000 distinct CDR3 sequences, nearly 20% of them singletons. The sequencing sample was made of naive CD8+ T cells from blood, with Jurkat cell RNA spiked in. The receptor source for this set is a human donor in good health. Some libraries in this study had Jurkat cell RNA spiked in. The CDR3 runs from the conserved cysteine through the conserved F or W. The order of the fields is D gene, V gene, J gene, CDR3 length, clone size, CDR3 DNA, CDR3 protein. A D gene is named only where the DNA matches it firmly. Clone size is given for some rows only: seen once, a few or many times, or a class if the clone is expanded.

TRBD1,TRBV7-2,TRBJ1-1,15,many,TGTGCCAGCAGCGTAAAACAGGGGAATTTGAGAGAAGCTTTCTTT,CASSVKQGNLREAFF
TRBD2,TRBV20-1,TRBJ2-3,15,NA,TGCAGTGCTATAGGACTAGCGGGGTTTTTAGATACGCAGTATTTT,CSAIGLAGFLDTQYF
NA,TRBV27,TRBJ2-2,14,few,TGTGCCAGCAGTTTATCGTCGGTAACCGGGGAGCTGTTTTTT,CASSLSSVTGELFF
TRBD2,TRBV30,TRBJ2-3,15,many,TGTGCCTGGGCCTCCGGCGGGAGTAGTCGCGATACGCAGTATTTT,CAWASGGSSRDTQYF
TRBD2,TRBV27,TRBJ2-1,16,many,TGTGCCAGCAGTTTATCGAGCGGGGAACTGTACAATGAGCAGTTCTTC,CASSLSSGELYNEQFF
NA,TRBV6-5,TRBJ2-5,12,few,TGTGCCACCAGGACAGTACAAGAGACCCAGTACTTC,CATRTVQETQYF
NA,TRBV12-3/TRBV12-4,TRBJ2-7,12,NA,TGTGCCAGCAGTTCGCTGGGACACGAGCAGTACTTC,CASSSLGHEQYF
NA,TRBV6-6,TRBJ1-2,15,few,TGTGCCAGCAGTCTGACAGAACAGGGAAACTATGGCTACACCTTC,CASSLTEQGNYGYTF
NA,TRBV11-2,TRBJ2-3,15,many,TGTGCCAGCAGCTCCCTCGCCGGGTTCACAGATACGCAGTATTTT,CASSSLAGFTDTQYF
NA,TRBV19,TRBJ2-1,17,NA,TGTGCCAGTAGTATTCGGACAGACCAATCCTCCTACAATGAGCAGTTCTTC,CASSIRTDQSSYNEQFF
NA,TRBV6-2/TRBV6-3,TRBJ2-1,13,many,TGTGCCAGCACCAAGACCTCCTACAATGAGCAGTTCTTC,CASTKTSYNEQFF
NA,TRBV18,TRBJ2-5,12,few,TGTGCCAGCTCACCGGAATTGGAGACCCAGTACTTC,CASSPELETQYF
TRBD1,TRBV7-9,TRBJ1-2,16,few,TGTGCCAGCAGCTTAGGGAGAGACAGGGGCGTATATGGCTACACCTTC,CASSLGRDRGVYGYTF
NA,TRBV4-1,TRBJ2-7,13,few,TGCGCCAGCAGCCAATCCCAGGGAGTGGAGCAGTACTTC,CASSQSQGVEQYF
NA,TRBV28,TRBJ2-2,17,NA,TGTGCCAGCAGTTTATTAGTCGGAGCCAGTGGCACCGGGGAGCTGTTTTTT,CASSLLVGASGTGELFF
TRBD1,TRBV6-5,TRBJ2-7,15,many,TGTGCCAGCAGTTACTCCCGACAGGGACACTACGAGCAGTACTTC,CASSYSRQGHYEQYF
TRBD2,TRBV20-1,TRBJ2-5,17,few,TGCAGTGCTAGAGGGACTAGCGGGGGGGAGTACCAAGAGACCCAGTACTTC,CSARGTSGGEYQETQYF
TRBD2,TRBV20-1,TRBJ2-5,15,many,TGCAGTGCAAGGGGACTAGCGGGGGTCCAAGAGACCCAGTACTTC,CSARGLAGVQETQYF
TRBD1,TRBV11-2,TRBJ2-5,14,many,TGTGCCAGCAGCCCGTACAGGGGCCAAGAGACCCAGTACTTC,CASSPYRGQETQYF
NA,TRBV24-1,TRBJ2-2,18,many,TGTGCCACCAGTGATTCACCCCCGACAGGTTGGAACACCGGGGAGCTGTTTTTT,CATSDSPPTGWNTGELFF
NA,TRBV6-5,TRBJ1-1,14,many,TGTGCCAGCAACATACGGGCCGGGAACACTGAAGCTTTCTTT,CASNIRAGNTEAFF
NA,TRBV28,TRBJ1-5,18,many,TGTGCCAGCAGTTCCCGGGACGCTCTCCCTTATAGCAATCAGCCCCAGCATTTT,CASSSRDALPYSNQPQHF
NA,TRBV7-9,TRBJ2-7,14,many,TGTGCCAGCAGCGGCGTCGCCGGGGCCTACGAGCAGTACTTC,CASSGVAGAYEQYF
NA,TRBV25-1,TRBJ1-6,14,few,TGTGCCAGCAGTCGAGGCAGCTTTAATTCACCCCTCCACTTT,CASSRGSFNSPLHF
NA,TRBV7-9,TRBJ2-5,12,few,TGTGCCAGCAGCACACCACAAGAGACCCAGTACTTC,CASSTPQETQYF
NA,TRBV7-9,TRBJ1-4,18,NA,TGTGCCAGCAGCTTAGAGGGGTACACCAAGCTAACTAATGAAAAACTGTTTTTT,CASSLEGYTKLTNEKLFF
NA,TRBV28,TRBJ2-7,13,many,TGTGCCAGCAGTTGGGGCACTCCCTCCGAGCAGTACTTC,CASSWGTPSEQYF
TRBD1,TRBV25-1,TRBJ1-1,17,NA,TGTGCCAGCAGTGAAAGGGTACTAGACAGGGAGTCCCCTGAAGCTTTCTTT,CASSERVLDRESPEAFF
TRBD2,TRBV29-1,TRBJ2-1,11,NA,TGCAGCGCCGGAGCGGGGAATGAGCAGTTCTTC,CSAGAGNEQFF
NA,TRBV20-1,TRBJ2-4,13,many,TGCAGTGCCCAATCTGGTTCGGAAAACATTCAGTACTTC,CSAQSGSENIQYF
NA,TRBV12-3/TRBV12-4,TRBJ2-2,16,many,TGTGCCAGCAGTTTAAATCCCGGGGTTATCACCGGGGAGCTGTTTTTT,CASSLNPGVITGELFF
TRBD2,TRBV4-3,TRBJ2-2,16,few,TGCGCCAGCAGCCAAGTGCGGAGGGAGGGCACCGGGGAGCTGTTTTTT,CASSQVRREGTGELFF
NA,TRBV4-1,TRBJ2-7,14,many,TGCGCCAGCAGCGCTCGGGACGGAGACTACGAGCAGTACTTC,CASSARDGDYEQYF
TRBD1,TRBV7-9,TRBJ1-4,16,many,TGTGCCAGCAGCCGACGGGACAGTGCAACTAATGAAAAACTGTTTTTT,CASSRRDSATNEKLFF
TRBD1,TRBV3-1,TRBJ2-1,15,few,TGTGCCAGCCGAGGGACAGGCCTGGGGATGGATGAGCAGTTCTTC,CASRGTGLGMDEQFF
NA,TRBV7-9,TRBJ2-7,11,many,TGTGCCAGCGGGTCAGGCCTCGAGCAGTACTTC,CASGSGLEQYF
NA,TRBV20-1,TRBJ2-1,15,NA,TGCAGTGCTAGAGTTTTGGGGGAGGTAGGAAATGAGCAGCTCTTC,CSARVLGEVGNEQLF
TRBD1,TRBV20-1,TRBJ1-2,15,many,TGCAGTGCCACGATACAGGGGGTCGGTGACTATGGCTACACCTTC,CSATIQGVGDYGYTF
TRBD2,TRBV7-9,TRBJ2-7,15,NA,TGTGCCAGCAGCACCTGGACTAGCGGAAACTACGAGCAGTACTTC,CASSTWTSGNYEQYF
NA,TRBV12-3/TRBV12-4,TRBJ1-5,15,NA,TGTGCCAGCAGTTTTGGCCAGGGGAATGGTCAGCCCCAGCATTTT,CASSFGQGNGQPQHF
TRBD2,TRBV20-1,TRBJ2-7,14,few,TGCAGTGCTGATAGGGTAGCGGGGTCCTACGAGCAGTACTTC,CSADRVAGSYEQYF
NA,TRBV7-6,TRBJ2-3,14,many,TGTGCCAGCAGCTTAGGGACTATCACAGATACGCAGTATTTT,CASSLGTITDTQYF
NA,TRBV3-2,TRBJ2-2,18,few,TGTGCCAGCAGACTAGCGGGAGAAGAGGAACCGAACACCGGGGAGCTGTTTTTT,CASRLAGEEEPNTGELFF